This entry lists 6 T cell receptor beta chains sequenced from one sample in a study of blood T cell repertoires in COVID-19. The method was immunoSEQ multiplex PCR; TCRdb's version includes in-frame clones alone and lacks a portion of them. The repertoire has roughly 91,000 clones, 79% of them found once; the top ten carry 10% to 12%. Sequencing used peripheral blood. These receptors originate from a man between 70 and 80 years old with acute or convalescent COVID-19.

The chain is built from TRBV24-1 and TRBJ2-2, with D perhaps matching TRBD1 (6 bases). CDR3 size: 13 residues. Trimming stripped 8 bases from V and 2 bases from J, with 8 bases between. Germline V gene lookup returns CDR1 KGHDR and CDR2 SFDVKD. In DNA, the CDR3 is TGTGCCACCAAGGACAGAAACACCGGGGAGCTGTTTTTT. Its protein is CATKDRNTGELFF.

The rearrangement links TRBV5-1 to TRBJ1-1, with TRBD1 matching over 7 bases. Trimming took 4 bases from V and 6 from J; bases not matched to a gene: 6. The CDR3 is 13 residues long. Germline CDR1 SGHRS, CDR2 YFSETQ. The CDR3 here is CASSLPGQAEAFF. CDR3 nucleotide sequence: TGCGCCAGCAGCCTTCCCGGACAGGCTGAAGCTTTCTTT.

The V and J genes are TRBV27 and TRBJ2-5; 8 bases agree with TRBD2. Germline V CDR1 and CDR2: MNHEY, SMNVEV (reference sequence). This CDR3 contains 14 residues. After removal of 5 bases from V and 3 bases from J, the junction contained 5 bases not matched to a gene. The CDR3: CASSPKTSEETQYF. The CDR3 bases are TGTGCCAGCAGTCCGAAGACTAGCGAAGAGACCCAGTACTTC.

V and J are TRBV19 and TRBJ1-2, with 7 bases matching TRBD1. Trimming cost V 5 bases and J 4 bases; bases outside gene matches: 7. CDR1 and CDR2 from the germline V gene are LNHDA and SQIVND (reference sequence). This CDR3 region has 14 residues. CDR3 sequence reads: CASSALTGTYGYTF. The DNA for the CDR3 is TGTGCCAGTAGTGCCTTGACAGGGACCTATGGCTACACCTTC.

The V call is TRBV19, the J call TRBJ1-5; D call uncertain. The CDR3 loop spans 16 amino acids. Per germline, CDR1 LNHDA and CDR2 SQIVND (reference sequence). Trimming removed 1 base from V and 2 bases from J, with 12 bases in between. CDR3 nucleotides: TGTGCCAGTAGTATAGTTATGTTAGGAGGCAATCAGCCCCAGCATTTT. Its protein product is CASSIVMLGGNQPQHF.

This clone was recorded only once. The CDR3 region has the DNA TGTGCCAGCAGCCAAAGGGGTGGGACATTTAGCAATCAGCCCCAGCATTTT. It encodes CASSQRGGTFSNQPQHF. The chain links TRBV2 to TRBJ1-5, with D maybe TRBD1 (6 bases). V dropped 6 bases and J dropped 0 bases, with 18 bases sitting between them. CDR1 is SNHLY and CDR2 is FYNNEI in the germline V gene. The CDR3 loop spans 17 amino acids.